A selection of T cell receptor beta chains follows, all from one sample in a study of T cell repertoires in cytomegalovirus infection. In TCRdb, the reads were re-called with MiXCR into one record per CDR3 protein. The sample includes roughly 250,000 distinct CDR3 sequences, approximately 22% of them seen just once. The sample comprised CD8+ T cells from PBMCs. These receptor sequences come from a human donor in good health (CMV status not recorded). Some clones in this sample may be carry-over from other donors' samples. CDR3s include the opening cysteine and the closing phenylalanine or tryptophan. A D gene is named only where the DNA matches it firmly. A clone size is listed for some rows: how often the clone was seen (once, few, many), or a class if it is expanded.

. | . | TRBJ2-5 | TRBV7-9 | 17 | TGTGCCAGCAGCCCCGGACTGGCGGGGTTATACCAAGAGACCCAGTACTTC | CASSPGLAGLYQETQYF
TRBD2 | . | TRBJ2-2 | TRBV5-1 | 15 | TGCGCCAGCAGTTGGACTAGCACGAACACCGGGGAGCTGTTTTTT | CASSWTSTNTGELFF
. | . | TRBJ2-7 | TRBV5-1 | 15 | TGCGCCAGCAGCTTGGGTGACAATCCTATTTACGAGCAGTACTTC | CASSLGDNPIYEQYF
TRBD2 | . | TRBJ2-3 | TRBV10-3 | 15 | TGTGCCATCAGTGAGGGCGGGGGAGTCACAGATACGCAGTATTTT | CAISEGGGVTDTQYF
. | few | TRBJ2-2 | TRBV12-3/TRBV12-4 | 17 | TGTGCCAGCAGTTCACCCTTTCGGGGGAAGAACACCGGGGAGCTGTTTTTT | CASSSPFRGKNTGELFF
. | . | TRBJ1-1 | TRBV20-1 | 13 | TGCAGTGCTAGAGGGATTTCGGACACTGAAGCTTTCTTT | CSARGISDTEAFF
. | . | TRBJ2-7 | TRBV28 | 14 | TGTGCCAGCAGTTTATCTTCCCTAGGCTACGAGCAGTACTTC | CASSLSSLGYEQYF
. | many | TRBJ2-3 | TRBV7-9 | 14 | TGTGCCAGCAGCTTACCACTAGGCACAGATACGCAGTATTTT | CASSLPLGTDTQYF
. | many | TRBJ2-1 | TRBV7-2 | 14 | TGTGCCAGCAGCTTAGGGCTCTCCGCCGTTGAGCAGTTCTTC | CASSLGLSAVEQFF
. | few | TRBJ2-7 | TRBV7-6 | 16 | TGTGCCAGCAGCCACGGGCGGGCACGAAGCTCCTACGAGCAGTACTTC | CASSHGRARSSYEQYF
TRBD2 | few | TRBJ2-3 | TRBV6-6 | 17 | TGTGCCAGCAGTTTCAATCTAGCGGGGGGGCCGGCAGATACGCAGTATTTT | CASSFNLAGGPADTQYF
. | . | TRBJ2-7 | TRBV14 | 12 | TGTGCCAGCAGCCAAAGGTCAAACGAGCAGTACTTC | CASSQRSNEQYF
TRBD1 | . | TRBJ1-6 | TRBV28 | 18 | TGTGCCAGCAGTTTAGCCGGGACAGGGAGTTCCTATAATTCACCCCTCCACTTT | CASSLAGTGSSYNSPLHF
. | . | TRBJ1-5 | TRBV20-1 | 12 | TGCAGTGCTATGGGGCAGGGCGAGCCCCAGCATTTT | CSAMGQGEPQHF
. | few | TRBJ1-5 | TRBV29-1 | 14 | TGCAGCGTAACCCTTGGGGGTGGGAATCAGCCCCAGCATTTT | CSVTLGGGNQPQHF
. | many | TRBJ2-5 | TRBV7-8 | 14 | TGTGCCAGCAGCTTATTTCCGGGGCGGGAGACCCAGTACTTC | CASSLFPGRETQYF